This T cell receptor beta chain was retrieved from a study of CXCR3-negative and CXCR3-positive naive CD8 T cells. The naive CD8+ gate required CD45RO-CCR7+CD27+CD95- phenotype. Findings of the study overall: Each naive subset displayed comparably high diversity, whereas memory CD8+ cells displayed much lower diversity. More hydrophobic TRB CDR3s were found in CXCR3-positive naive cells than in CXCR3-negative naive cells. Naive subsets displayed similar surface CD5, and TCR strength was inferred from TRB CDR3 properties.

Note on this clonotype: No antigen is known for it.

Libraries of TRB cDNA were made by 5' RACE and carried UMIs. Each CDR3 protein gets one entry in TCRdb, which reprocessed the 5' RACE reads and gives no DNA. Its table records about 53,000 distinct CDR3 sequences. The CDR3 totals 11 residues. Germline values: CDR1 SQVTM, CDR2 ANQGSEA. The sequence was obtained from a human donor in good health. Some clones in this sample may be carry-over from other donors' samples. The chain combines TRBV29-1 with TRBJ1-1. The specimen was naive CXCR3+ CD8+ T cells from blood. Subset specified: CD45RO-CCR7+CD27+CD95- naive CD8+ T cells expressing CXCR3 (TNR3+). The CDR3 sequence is CSAGVNTEAFF.